This T cell receptor (beta chain) was retrieved from a study of cytomegalovirus exposure and HLA in healthy donors. J gave up 10 bases and V 4 bases, and 9 bases lay outside the gene matches. This CDR3 has 15 amino acids. Germline assignment: CDR1 MNHNS and CDR2 SASEGT. All donors participated as healthy donors of bone marrow. PCR employed 60 Vbeta and 13 Jbeta primers. Method: immunoSEQ multiplex PCR; TCRdb's copy keeps in-frame clones and lacks some. Seen here are about 82,000 clones, 60% to 80% observed once, and the top ten hold about 3.5%. This TCR derives from a man aged 45-65 years in good health and CMV-seronegative. The chain has TRBV6-1 and TRBJ1-6; 8 bases are a match to TRBD1. Material for sequencing was PBMCs. CDR3 DNA: TGTGCCAGCAGTGCCGGGACAGGATCGGGGTCACCCCTCCACTTT. Translating it yields CASSAGTGSGSPLHF.